This T cell receptor beta chain is drawn from a study of regulatory T cells in long-lasting Graves disease. Background on the study: Over 5 years of antithyroid drugs with positive TSH receptor antibodies was taken to mean persistent Graves' disease.

This clonotype was counted many times. J lost 2 bases, V lost 0 bases, and 5 bases had no gene match. From germline, CDR1 is MNHNS and CDR2 SASEGT. The CDR3 loop spans 17 amino acids. Construction of TCR beta libraries relied on iRepertoire HTBI primers and on Arm-PCR targeting CDR3 regions. TCRdb reprocessed the multiplex PCR reads via MiXCR and lists one record per CDR3 protein. The sample lists about 470,000 distinct CDR3 sequences, under 25% occurring once. The time point denotes: persistent/refractory GD, antithyroid drugs over 5 years with positive TRAb. PBMCs were the source of the RNA used for TCR sequencing.

This clonotype originated in a female donor with Graves disease. The gene calls are TRBV6-1 and TRBJ1-5, with TRBD1 matching over 9 bases. Here the sequenced sample was peripheral blood mononuclear cells (PBMCs), taken when the disease was refractory, from a patient treated with antithyroid drugs. Here the CDR3 DNA reads TGTGCCAGCAGTGAAGCCGGGACAGGGAGGGGCAATCAGCCCCAGCATTTT. Translated, it gives CASSEAGTGRGNQPQHF.